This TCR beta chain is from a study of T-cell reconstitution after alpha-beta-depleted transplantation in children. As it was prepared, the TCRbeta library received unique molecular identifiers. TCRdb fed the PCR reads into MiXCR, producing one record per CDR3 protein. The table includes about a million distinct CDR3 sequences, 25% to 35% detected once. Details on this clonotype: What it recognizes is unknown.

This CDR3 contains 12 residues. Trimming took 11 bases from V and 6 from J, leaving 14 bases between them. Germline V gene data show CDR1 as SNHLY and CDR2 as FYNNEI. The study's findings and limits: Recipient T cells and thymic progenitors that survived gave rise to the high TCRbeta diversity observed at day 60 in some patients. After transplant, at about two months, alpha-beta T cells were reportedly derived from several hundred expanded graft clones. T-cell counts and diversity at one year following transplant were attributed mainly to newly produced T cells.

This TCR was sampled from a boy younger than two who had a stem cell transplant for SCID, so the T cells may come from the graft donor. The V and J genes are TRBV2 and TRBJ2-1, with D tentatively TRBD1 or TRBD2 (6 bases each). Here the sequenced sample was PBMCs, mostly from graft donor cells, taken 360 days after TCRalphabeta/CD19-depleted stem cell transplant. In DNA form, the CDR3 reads TGTGCCTGGGGGGCAGGATTCAATGAGCAGTTCTTC. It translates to CAWGAGFNEQFF.